This T cell receptor (beta chain) originates from a study of blood T cells in healthy people across ages. Primers used in a second PCR of about 6 to 11 cycles were a sample-barcoded 5' primer and a J-beta primer mix. From the 5' RACE reads, TCRdb called clonotypes with MiXCR, one entry per CDR3 protein. The repertoire consists of about 970,000 distinct CDR3 sequences, with roughly 47% occurring once and the leading ten covering about 20%. Points on this clonotype: Antigen specificity is unknown.

The CDR3 length is 17 residues. V dropped 4 bases and J dropped 0 bases, with 14 bases sitting between them. Germline V gene data show CDR1 as SGHRS and CDR2 as YFSETQ. General observations from the study: Any conclusive comparison of naive versus antigen-experienced cells was prevented by using unsorted PBMCs. Higher diversity and more naive CD4+ cells were features of long-lived donors, compared to aged donors.

The J gene is TRBJ2-6, the V gene TRBV5-1; D unclear. The sequenced material came from blood. The receptor's source is a woman aged 55-69 years in good health. The CDR3 nucleotides are TGCGCCAGCAGCATAGGGTGGCGGCTCTCTGGGGCCAACGTCCTGACTTTC. The encoded protein is CASSIGWRLSGANVLTF.